Listed here is a single TCR beta chain. Its antigen is still unknown. No much larger clone is present one base from it, and per-base qualities are unavailable. TCRbeta CDR3 regions were amplified from genomic DNA using the immunoSEQ Assay, a bias-controlled multiplex PCR. On the authors' methods: Nucleated cell counts per sample were estimated from amplification of reference gene primers within the assay. To quantify the absolute abundance of each unique TCRbeta CDR3 rearrangement, sequence reads were collapsed and filtered. Productive Simpson clonality was computed per sample as the square root of Simpson's diversity index over productive rearrangements. TCRdb took this table from immuneACCESS and kept in-frame rearrangements with V and J called. Such tables lack part of the clones; where checked against another copy, unresolved V genes explain under half of the gap, and the rest is unexplained. V and J calls and clone size are copied from that table; D and trimming were computed from the DNA. The sample has about 19,000 clones on record, 88% of them singletons. Roughly 11% of the sample belongs to the ten largest clones.

The data belong to a study of blood T cell repertoires in COVID-19 (TCRdb year 2020). At the level of the whole study: The collaborator samples originated in the United States, Italy and Spain and spanned the acute and convalescent phases of COVID-19. The prospective study material was composed of cDNA or gDNA derived from T cells, B-cell-depleted T cells, or PBMCs. Deeply sampled blood TCRbeta repertoires from subjects exposed to, actively infected with, or recovered from COVID-19 were included in the dataset. The repertoires were made available in a free public database intended to serve as a resource for research on the immune response to SARS-CoV-2. Samples came from the ongoing ImmuneRACE study (first 160 participants) plus 1,254 subjects from 6 global collaborators. Sample metadata almost always included a de-identified subject ID, COVID-19 status, age in years and sex. Where available, HLA class I and class II types were taken from metadata supplied by the sample provider and were not determined by assay-based typing.

Each collaborating institution followed its own protocols to collect whole blood in K2EDTA tubes. For TCRbeta analysis, collaborator samples were shipped as frozen whole blood, as isolated PBMCs, or as DNA extracted from either sample type. V loses 5 bases of germline sequence and J loses 1 base, and the interval between the two ends is 20 bases. Based on the germline V gene, the CDR1 and CDR2 sequences are SGHVS and FQNEAQ. Reading from cysteine to phenylalanine, the CDR3 counts 17 amino acids. CDR3 DNA is the only sequence kept; it has 51 bases, read in frame from the first base. Beyond this particular receptor, the publication reports: Clinical and demographic metadata were provided uncurated, with the amount varying by source and participant.

This TCR derives from a human donor in a cohort sampled during active COVID-19. In this chain, TRBV7-8 is recombined with TRBJ1-1, with TRBD1 perhaps the D gene, on 5 matching bases. Sequencing was done on a sample of peripheral blood. The sequence in DNA is TGTGCCAGCAGCCGAAGGGGATTCTTGCAAGGGAACACTGAAGCTTTCTTT. It encodes CASSRRGFLQGNTEAFF.